This T cell receptor (beta chain) was captured by sequencing in a study of CD8 T cells in ankylosing spondylitis. Whole-study findings and limits: For ankylosing spondylitis blood, a TCR beta motif of seven to nine highly homologous variants appeared characteristic.

This clonotype was detected a few times. Antigen unknown. MiXCR, applied by TCRdb to the 5' RACE reads, yields one record per CDR3 protein. Counted here are about 220,000 distinct CDR3 sequences, roughly 18% occurring once; the ten biggest clones make up approximately 40%. V was pared by 1 base and J by 6 bases, with 13 bases between. CDR3 size: 15 residues. Germline CDR1 reads LNHNV; CDR2 reads YYDKDF (reference sequence). The J gene is TRBJ2-1, the V gene TRBV15; D is perhaps TRBD2 (5 bases). The receptor was derived from a male donor with ankylosing spondylitis. The sequenced sample consisted of blood, either unsorted or a sorted T cell fraction (not recorded which). The CDR3 region is CATSRGFEGLNEQFF. In nucleotides, the CDR3 is TGTGCCACCAGCAGAGGATTCGAGGGCCTCAATGAGCAGTTCTTC.